Reported below is one T cell receptor (beta chain). Its antigen is as yet unknown. This table comes from immunoSEQ multiplex PCR, and its TCRdb copy is limited to in-frame clones, with some not included. Among a few million clones listed, more than 85% were seen once. The data were obtained in a study of shared clonotypes between healthy human individuals. Notes on the study in general: Sampling covered blood only; tissue repertoires likely differ. Generation probabilities were higher for clonotypes shared across all four sorted-subset donors than for unshared ones. Among donors, sharing of clonotypes was expected to be affected by sequencing depth.

The V end was cut by 3 bases, the J end by 2 bases, with 13 bases between. The CDR3 is made up of 15 amino acids. Looked up from germline, CDR1 is SGHRS and CDR2 is YFSETQ. All donors were Caucasian adults living in Nashville, Tennessee. The TCR originated in a man younger than 35 in good health. Some clones in this sample may be carry-over from other donors' samples. The sequenced sample consisted of naive CD4+ T cells from PBMCs. Subset indicated: CD45RA+ positively selected. The chain has TRBV5-1 and TRBJ2-3; D is tentatively TRBD1 or TRBD2 (5 bases each). CDR3 region: CASSSQEAPTDTQYF. The CDR3 nucleotides are TGCGCCAGCAGCTCACAGGAGGCTCCCACAGATACGCAGTATTTT.